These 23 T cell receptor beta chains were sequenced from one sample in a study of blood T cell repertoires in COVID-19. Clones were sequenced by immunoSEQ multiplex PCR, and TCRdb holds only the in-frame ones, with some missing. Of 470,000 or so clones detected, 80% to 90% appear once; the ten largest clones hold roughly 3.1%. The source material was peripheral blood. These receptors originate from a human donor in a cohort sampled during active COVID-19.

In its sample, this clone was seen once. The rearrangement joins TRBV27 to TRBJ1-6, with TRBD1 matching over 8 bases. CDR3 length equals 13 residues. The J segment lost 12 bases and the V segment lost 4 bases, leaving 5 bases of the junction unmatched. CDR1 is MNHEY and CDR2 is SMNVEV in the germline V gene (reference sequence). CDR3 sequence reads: CASSSQGAGPLHF. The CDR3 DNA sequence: TGTGCCAGCAGTTCTCAGGGGGCTGGACCCCTCCACTTT.

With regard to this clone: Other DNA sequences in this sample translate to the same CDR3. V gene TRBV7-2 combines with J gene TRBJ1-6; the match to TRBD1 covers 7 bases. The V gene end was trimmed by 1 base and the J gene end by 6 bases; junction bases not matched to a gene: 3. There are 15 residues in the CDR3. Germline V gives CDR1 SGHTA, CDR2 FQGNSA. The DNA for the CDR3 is TGTGCCAGCAGCTTAGACAGGGGTGGTAATTCACCCCTCCACTTT. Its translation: CASSLDRGGNSPLHF.

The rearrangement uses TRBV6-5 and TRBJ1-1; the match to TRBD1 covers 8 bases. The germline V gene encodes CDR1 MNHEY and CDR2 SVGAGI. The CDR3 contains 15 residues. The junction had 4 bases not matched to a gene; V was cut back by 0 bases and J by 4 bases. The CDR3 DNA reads TGTGCCAGCAGTTACTCGCACAGGGGGACCACTGAAGCTTTCTTT. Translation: CASSYSHRGTTEAFF.

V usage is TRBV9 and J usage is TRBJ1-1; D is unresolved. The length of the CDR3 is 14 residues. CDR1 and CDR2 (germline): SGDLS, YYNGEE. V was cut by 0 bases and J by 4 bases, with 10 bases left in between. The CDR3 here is CASSVGPSGTEAFF. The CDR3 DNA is TGTGCCAGCAGCGTAGGTCCCAGTGGCACTGAAGCTTTCTTT.

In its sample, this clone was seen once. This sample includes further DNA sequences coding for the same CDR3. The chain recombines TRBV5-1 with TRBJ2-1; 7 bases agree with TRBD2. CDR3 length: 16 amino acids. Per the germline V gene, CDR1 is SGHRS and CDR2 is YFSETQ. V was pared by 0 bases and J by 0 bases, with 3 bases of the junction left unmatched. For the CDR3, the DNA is TGCGCCAGCAGCTTGGCGGGCGGGAGCTCCTACAATGAGCAGTTCTTC. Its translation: CASSLAGGSSYNEQFF.

CDR3 DNA: TGCAGCGCCTACAGCAATTCGAACACTGAAGCTTTCTTT. It yields the protein CSAYSNSNTEAFF. The V call is TRBV29-1, the J call TRBJ1-1; D gene unclear. Germline V gene sequence: CDR1 SQVTM, CDR2 ANQGSEA. There are 13 residues in the CDR3. V lost 7 bases and J lost 1, with 13 bases in between.

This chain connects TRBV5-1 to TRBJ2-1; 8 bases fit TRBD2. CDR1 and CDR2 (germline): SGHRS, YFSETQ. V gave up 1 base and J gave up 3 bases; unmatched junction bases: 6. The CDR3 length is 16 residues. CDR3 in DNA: TGCGCCAGCAGCTTGAGCGCCAGCGGGAGCTACAATGAGCAGTTCTTC. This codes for CASSLSASGSYNEQFF.

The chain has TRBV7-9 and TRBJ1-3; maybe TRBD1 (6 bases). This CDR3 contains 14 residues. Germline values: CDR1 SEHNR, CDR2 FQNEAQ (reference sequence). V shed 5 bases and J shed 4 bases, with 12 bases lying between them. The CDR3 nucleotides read TGTGCCAGCAGCCCCCCAGGGGCCGGAAACACCATATATTTT. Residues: CASSPPGAGNTIYF. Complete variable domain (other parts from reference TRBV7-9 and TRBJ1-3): DTGVSQNPRHKITKRGQNVTFRCDPISEHNRLYWYRQTLGQGPEFLTYFQNEAQLEKSRLLSDRFSAERPKGSFSTLEIQRTEQGDSAMYLCASSPPGAGNTIYFGEGSWLTVV.

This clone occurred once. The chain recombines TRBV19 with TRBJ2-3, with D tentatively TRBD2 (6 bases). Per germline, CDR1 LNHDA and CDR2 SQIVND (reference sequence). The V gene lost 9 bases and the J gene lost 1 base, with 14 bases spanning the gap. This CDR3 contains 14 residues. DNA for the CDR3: TGTGCCAGCCGGGGCGGAGGGGGCACAGATACGCAGTATTTT. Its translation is CASRGGGGTDTQYF.

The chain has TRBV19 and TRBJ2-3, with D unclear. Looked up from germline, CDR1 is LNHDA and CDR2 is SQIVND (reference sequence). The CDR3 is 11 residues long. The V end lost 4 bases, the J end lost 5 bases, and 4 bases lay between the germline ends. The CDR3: CASSNLDTQYF. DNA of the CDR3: TGTGCCAGTAGTAACTTAGATACGCAGTATTTT.

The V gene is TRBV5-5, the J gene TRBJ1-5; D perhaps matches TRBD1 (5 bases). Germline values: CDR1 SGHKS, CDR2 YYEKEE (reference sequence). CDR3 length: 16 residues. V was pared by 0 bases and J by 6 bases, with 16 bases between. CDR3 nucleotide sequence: TGTGCCAGCAGCTTGGGTGTACGAAGCGGGGGTCAGCCCCAGCATTTT. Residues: CASSLGVRSGGQPQHF.

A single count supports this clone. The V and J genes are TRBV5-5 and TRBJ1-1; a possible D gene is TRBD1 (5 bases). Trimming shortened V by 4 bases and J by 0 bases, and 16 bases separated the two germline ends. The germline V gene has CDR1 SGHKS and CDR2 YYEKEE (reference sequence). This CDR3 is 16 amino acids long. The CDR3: CASSAGAAGVNTEAFF. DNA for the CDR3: TGTGCCAGCAGCGCGGGTGCGGCGGGGGTGAACACTGAAGCTTTCTTT. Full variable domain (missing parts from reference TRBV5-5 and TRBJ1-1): DAGVTQSPTHLIKTRGQQVTLRCSPISGHKSVSWYQQVLGQGPQFIFQYYEKEERGRGNFPDRFSARQFPNYSSELNVNALLLGDSALYLCASSAGAAGVNTEAFFGQGTRLTVV.

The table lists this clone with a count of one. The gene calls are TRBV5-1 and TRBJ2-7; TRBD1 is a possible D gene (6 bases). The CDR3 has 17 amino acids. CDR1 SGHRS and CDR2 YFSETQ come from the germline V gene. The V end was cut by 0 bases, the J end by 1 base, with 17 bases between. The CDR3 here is CASSLDPPGQTSYEQYF. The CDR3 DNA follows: TGCGCCAGCAGCTTGGACCCGCCGGGACAAACTTCCTACGAGCAGTACTTC.

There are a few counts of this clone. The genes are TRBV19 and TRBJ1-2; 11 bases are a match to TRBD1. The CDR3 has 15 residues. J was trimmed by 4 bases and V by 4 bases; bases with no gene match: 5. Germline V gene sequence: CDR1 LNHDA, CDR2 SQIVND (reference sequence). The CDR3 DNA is TGTGCCAGTAGTAAAGGACAGGGGGCTGGCTATGGCTACACCTTC. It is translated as CASSKGQGAGYGYTF.

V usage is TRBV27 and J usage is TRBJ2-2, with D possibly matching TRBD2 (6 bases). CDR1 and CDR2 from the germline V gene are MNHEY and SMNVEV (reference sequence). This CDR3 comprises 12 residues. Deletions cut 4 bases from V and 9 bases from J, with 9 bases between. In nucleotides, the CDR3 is TGTGCCAGCAGTTACGGAGGGCGGGAGCTGTTTTTT. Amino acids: CASSYGGRELFF.

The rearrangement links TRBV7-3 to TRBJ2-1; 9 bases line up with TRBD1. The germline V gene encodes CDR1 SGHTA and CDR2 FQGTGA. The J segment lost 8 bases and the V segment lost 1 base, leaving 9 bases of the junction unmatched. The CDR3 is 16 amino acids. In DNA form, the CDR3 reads TGTGCCAGCAGCTTAATGGGGACAGGGACGGCGGATGAGCAGTTCTTC. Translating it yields CASSLMGTGTADEQFF.

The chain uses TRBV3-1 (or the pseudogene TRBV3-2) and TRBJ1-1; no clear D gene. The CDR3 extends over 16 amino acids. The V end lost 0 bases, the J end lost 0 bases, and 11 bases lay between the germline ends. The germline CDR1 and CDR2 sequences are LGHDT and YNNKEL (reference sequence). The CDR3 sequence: CASSQDVAVMNTEAFF. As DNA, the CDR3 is TGTGCCAGCAGCCAAGACGTGGCAGTGATGAACACTGAAGCTTTCTTT.

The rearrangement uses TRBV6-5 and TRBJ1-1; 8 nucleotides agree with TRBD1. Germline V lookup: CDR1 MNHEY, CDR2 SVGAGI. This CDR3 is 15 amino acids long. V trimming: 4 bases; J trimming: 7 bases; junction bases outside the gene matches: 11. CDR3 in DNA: TGTGCCAGCAGTTTCCTCCGGACAGGGACGCTTGAAGCTTTCTTT. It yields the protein CASSFLRTGTLEAFF.

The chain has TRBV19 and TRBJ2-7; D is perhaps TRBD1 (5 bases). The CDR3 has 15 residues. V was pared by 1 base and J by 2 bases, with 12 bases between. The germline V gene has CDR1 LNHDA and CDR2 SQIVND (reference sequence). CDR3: CASSIGKGRPYEQYF. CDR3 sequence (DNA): TGTGCCAGTAGTATAGGGAAGGGGCGCCCCTACGAGCAGTACTTC.

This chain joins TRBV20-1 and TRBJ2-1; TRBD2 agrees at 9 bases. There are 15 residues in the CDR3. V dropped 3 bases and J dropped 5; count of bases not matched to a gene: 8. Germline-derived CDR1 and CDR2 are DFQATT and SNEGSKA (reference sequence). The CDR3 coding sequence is TGCAGTGCTAGTTACGCGCTAGCGGGACACAATGAGCAGTTCTTC. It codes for CSASYALAGHNEQFF.

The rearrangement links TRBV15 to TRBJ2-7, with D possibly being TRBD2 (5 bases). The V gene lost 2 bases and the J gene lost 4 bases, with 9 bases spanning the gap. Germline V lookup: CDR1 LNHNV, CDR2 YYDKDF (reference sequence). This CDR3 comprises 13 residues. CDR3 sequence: CATSRSGAYEQYF. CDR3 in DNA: TGTGCCACCAGCAGAAGCGGAGCTTACGAGCAGTACTTC.

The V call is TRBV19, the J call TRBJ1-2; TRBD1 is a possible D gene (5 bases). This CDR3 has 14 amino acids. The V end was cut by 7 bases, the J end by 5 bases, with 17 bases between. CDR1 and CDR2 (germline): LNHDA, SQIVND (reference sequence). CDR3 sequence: CASTLQGVGYGYTF. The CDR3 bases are TGTGCCAGTACACTTCAAGGGGTAGGGTATGGCTACACCTTC. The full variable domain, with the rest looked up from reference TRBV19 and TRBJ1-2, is DGGITQSPKYLFRKEGQNVTLSCEQNLNHDAMYWYRQDPGQGLRLIYYSQIVNDFQKGDIAEGYSVSREKKESFPLTVTSAQKNPTAFYLCASTLQGVGYGYTFGSGTRLTVV.

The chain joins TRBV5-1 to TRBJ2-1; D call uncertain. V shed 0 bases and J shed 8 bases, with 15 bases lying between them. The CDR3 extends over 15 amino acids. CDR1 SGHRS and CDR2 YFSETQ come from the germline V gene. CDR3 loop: CASSLAFDSLDEQFF. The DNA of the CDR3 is TGCGCCAGCAGCTTGGCCTTTGACTCCTTGGATGAGCAGTTCTTC.